These 5 T cell receptor beta chains were all obtained from the same sample, sequenced in a study of blood T cell repertoires in COVID-19. The table came from immunoSEQ multiplex PCR; TCRdb's copy has only in-frame clones and leaves some out. The data show 210,000 or so clones, roughly 88% seen once. Source material: peripheral blood. The receptor set was obtained from a woman aged 40-49 years who had recovered from COVID-19.

CDR3 residues: CASSPIPGTSGRKTQYF. CDR3 nucleotide sequence: TGTGCCAGCAGTCCAATACCCGGGACTAGCGGGAGAAAGACCCAGTACTTC. The chain carries TRBV28 and TRBJ2-5; 14 bases are shared with TRBD2. The V and J ends lost 5 bases and 6 bases, in that order; junction bases with no gene match: 11. Germline-derived CDR1 and CDR2 are MDHEN and SYDVKM. The CDR3 spans 17 residues.

J is TRBJ2-5 and V is TRBV4-1; 7 bases match TRBD2. This CDR3 region has 14 residues. The junction had 6 bases not matched to a gene; V was cut back by 3 bases and J by 5 bases. The germline CDR1 and CDR2 sequences are MGHRA and YSYEKL. CDR3: CASSQEGLQETQYF. In DNA form, the CDR3 reads TGCGCCAGCAGCCAGGAGGGACTACAGGAGACCCAGTACTTC.

The chain has TRBV7-2 and TRBJ2-1, with 13 bases that match TRBD2. The J segment lost 1 base and the V segment lost 7 bases, leaving 10 bases of the junction unmatched. This CDR3 region has 18 residues. The germline gives CDR1 SGHTA, CDR2 FQGNSA. The CDR3 DNA follows: TGTGCCAGCACCGGCGGCGGGACTAGCGGGACGTCCTACAATGAGCAGTTCTTC. It translates to CASTGGGTSGTSYNEQFF.

As DNA, the CDR3 is TGTGCCTGGAACCCCCGAGCTGAAGCTTTCTTT. As protein: CAWNPRAEAFF. The chain employs TRBV30 and TRBJ1-1, with D uncertain. V gave up 4 bases and J gave up 6 bases, with 9 bases separating them. The CDR3 extends over 11 amino acids. Germline V CDR1 and CDR2: GTSNPN, SVGIG (reference sequence).

V and J are TRBV3-1 (or the pseudogene TRBV3-2) and TRBJ2-3, with 7 bases identical to TRBD2. Germline CDR1 is LGHDT and CDR2 is YNNKEL (reference sequence). Trimming removed 5 bases from V and 9 bases from J; junction bases left unmatched: 8. CDR3 length equals 13 residues. The CDR3 sequence is CASSGREQGTQYF. The CDR3 DNA is TGTGCCAGCAGCGGGCGGGAGCAGGGCACGCAGTATTTT.